These 5 T cell receptor beta chains share one sample of origin, sequenced in a study of shared clonotypes between healthy human individuals. The data were produced by immunoSEQ multiplex PCR, yet TCRdb's version contains in-frame clones alone and is incomplete. Of around 2.1 million clones listed, about 93% were seen once; the top ten hold more than 1.5%. Cells designated naive CD8 were CD45RO-negative and were positively selected for CCR7, with terminally differentiated effector memory CD45RA+ cells excluded. Sequencing was performed on naive CD8+ T cells from PBMCs. These receptors originate from a man between 18 and 35 years old in good health. Some clones in this sample may be carry-over from other donors' samples.

The chain joins TRBV7-9 to TRBJ2-2; D is possibly TRBD1 (6 bases). Per the germline V gene, CDR1 is SEHNR and CDR2 is FQNEAQ (reference sequence). This CDR3 has 17 residues. V was pared by 3 bases and J by 0 bases, with 14 bases between. The CDR3 nucleotides are TGTGCCAGCAGCTTTTACCCAGGGGTAGCGAACACCGGGGAGCTGTTTTTT. Encoded protein: CASSFYPGVANTGELFF.

The genes are TRBV27 and TRBJ2-7; the D is unclear. There are 16 residues in the CDR3. CDR1 is MNHEY and CDR2 is SMNVEV in the germline V gene (reference sequence). The ends were cut back, 5 bases at V and 6 bases at J, with 23 bases in the middle. Written as DNA, the CDR3 is TGTGCCAGCAGTCCTCTTGGGGTCGGGTGGGGTGGCGAGCAGTACTTC. This sequence encodes CASSPLGVGWGGEQYF.

J is TRBJ1-5 and V is TRBV27, with D unresolved. Per the germline V gene, CDR1 is MNHEY and CDR2 is SMNVEV (reference sequence). This CDR3 region has 14 residues. The V and J ends lost 8 bases and 0 bases respectively, with 11 bases between them. The CDR3 spells CASGSLGSNQPQHF. CDR3 nucleotide sequence: TGTGCCAGCGGTTCATTGGGTAGCAATCAGCCCCAGCATTTT.

The chain is built from TRBV27 and TRBJ2-2, with D perhaps TRBD2 (6 bases). The CDR3 runs 17 residues. Germline CDR1 and CDR2: MNHEY and SMNVEV (reference sequence). The V end lost 5 bases, the J end lost 0 bases, and 16 bases lay between the germline ends. The CDR3 reads CASSVTRDLANTGELFF. The CDR3 DNA is TGTGCCAGCAGTGTCACCCGGGACTTAGCGAACACCGGGGAGCTGTTTTTT.

The V call is TRBV19, the J call TRBJ1-5; 8 positions match TRBD1. There are 14 residues in the CDR3. Germline CDR1 LNHDA, CDR2 SQIVND (reference sequence). V was pared by 6 bases and J by 5 bases, with 6 bases of the junction left unmatched. The CDR3 is CASSQDRGYQPQHF. Written as DNA, the CDR3 is TGTGCCAGTAGCCAAGACAGGGGTTATCAGCCCCAGCATTTT.